The next 6 T cell receptor beta chains were all read from a single sample in a study of blood T cell repertoires in COVID-19. TCRdb's copy holds only in-frame clones and misses some; the assay was immunoSEQ multiplex PCR. Of 220,000 or so clones listed, approximately 90% are singletons. Sample: PBMCs or T cells enriched from blood (not recorded which). The source is a man in his forties or fifties who had been exposed to COVID-19.

This clone was picked up a small number of times. The genes are TRBV7-9 and TRBJ1-2, with 11 positions matching TRBD1. The CDR3 consists of 16 residues. Germline CDR1 is SEHNR and CDR2 is FQNEAQ (reference sequence). V dropped 5 bases and J dropped 2; count of bases not matched to a gene: 7. The CDR3 DNA sequence: TGTGCCAGCAGCCCATTGGGACAGGGGGGGAACTATGGCTACACCTTC. Translated, it gives CASSPLGQGGNYGYTF.

The chain joins TRBV18 to TRBJ2-7; 16 bases map to TRBD2. CDR3 length equals 16 residues. Germline CDR1 reads KGHSH; CDR2 reads LQKENI. The J segment lost 4 bases and the V segment lost 5 bases, leaving 5 bases of the junction unmatched. CDR3 sequence reads: CASSSKGLAGGYEQYF. In nucleotides, the CDR3 is TGTGCCAGCTCATCCAAGGGACTAGCGGGGGGGTACGAGCAGTACTTC.

V usage is TRBV18 and J usage is TRBJ2-7; tentatively, D is TRBD1 (5 bases). Per germline, CDR1 KGHSH and CDR2 LQKENI. Trimming stripped 4 bases from V and 0 bases from J, with 10 bases between. The CDR3 spans 14 residues. CDR3 loop: CASSRDRTSYEQYF. The CDR3, as DNA: TGTGCCAGCTCACGCGACAGAACCTCCTACGAGCAGTACTTC.

This sequence joins TRBV13 and TRBJ1-1; 10 nucleotides match TRBD1. Germline V gene data show CDR1 as PRHDT and CDR2 as FYEKMQ (reference sequence). CDR3 length: 14 residues. V lost 5 bases to trimming and J lost 4 bases; unmatched junction nucleotides: 4. The CDR3 here is CASSPGQGSTEAFF. CDR3 bases: TGTGCCAGCAGCCCGGGACAGGGGTCCACTGAAGCTTTCTTT.

This chain uses TRBV11-2 with TRBJ2-5; D perhaps matches TRBD2 (5 bases). The CDR3 sequence is 15 residues long. Germline V gene sequence: CDR1 SGHAT, CDR2 FQNNGV. V lost 4 bases and J lost 2, with 14 bases in between. Here the CDR3 reads CASSSGTWRQETQYF. In nucleotides, the CDR3 is TGTGCCAGCAGCTCGGGCACCTGGAGGCAAGAGACCCAGTACTTC.

The rearrangement uses TRBV28 and TRBJ1-5; a possible D gene is TRBD1 (5 bases). The CDR3 is made up of 17 amino acids. Trimming shortened V by 2 bases and J by 2 bases, and 16 bases separated the two germline ends. CDR1 and CDR2 (germline): MDHEN, SYDVKM. The CDR3 loop reads CASSLALARAGNQPQHF. CDR3 bases: TGTGCCAGCAGTTTAGCTTTGGCCAGGGCCGGCAATCAGCCCCAGCATTTT. The variable domain in full, with the rest retrieved from reference TRBV28 and TRBJ1-5, is DVKVTQSSRYLVKRTGEKVFLECVQDMDHENMFWYRQDPGLGLRLIYFSYDVKMKEKGDIPEGYSVSREKKERFSLILESASTNQTSMYLCASSLALARAGNQPQHFGDGTRLSIL.